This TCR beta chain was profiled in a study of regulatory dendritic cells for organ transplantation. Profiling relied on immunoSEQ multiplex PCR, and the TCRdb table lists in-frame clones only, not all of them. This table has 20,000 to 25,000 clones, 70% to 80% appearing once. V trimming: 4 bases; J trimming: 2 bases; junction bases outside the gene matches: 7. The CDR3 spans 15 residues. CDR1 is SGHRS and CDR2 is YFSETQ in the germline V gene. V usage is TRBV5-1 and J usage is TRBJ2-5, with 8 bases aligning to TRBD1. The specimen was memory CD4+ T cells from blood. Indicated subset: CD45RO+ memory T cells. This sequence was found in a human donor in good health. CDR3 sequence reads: CASSIQGTGQETQYF. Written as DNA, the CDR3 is TGCGCCAGCAGCATACAAGGGACAGGACAAGAGACCCAGTACTTC.